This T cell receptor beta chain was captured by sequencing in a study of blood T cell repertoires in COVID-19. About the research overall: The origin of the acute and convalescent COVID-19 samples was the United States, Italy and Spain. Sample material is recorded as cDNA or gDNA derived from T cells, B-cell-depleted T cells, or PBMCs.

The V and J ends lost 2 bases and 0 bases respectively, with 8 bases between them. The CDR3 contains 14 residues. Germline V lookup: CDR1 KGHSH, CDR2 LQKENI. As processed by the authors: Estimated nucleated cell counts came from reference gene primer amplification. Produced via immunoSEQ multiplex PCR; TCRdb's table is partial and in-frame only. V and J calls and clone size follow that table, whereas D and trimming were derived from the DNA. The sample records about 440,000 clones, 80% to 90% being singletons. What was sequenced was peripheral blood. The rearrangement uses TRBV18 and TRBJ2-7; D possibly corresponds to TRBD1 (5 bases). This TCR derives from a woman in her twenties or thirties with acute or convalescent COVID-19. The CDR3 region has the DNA TGTGCCAGCTCACCAGACAGCAACTCCTACGAGCAGTACTTC. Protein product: CASSPDSNSYEQYF. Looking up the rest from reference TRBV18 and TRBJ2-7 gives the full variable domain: NAGVMQNPRHLVRRRGQEARLRCSPMKGHSHVYWYRQLPEEGLKFMVYLQKENIIDESGMPKERFSAEFPKEGPSILRIQQVVRGDSAAYFCASSPDSNSYEQYFGPGTRLTVT.